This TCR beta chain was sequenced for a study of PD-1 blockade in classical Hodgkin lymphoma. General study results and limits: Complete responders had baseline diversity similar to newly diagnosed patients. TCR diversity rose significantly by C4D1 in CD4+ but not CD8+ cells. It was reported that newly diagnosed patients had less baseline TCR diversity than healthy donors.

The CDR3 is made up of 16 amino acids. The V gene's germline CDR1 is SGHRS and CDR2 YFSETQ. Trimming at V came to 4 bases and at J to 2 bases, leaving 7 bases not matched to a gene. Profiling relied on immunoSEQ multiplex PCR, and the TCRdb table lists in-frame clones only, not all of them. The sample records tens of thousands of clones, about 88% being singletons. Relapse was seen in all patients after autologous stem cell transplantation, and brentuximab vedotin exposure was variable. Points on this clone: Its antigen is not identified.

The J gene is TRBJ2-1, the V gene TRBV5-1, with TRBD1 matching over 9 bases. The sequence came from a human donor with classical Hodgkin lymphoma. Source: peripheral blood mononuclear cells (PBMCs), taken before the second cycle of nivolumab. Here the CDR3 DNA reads TGCGCCAGCAGCAAGGCCGGGACAGGGCCCTACAATGAGCAGTTCTTC. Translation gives CASSKAGTGPYNEQFF.